This T cell receptor (beta chain) was recorded in a study of OX40 agonist ivuxolimab in advanced cancers. The overall study: Intravenous ivuxolimab was administered to patients every 2 weeks at 0.01 to 10 mg/kg. Three individuals attained partial responses, comprising one hepatocellular carcinoma case and two cutaneous melanoma cases.

This CDR3 is 16 amino acids long. Germline CDR1 is LGHNA and CDR2 is YSLEER. V lost 1 base and J 0 bases, leaving 10 bases between the germline ends. Patients with a history of autoimmune disease or on systemic immunosuppression were excluded. Broader study findings: Partly responding patients at 0.1-3.0 mg/kg showed some of the smallest clonal expansion.

The assay was immunoSEQ multiplex PCR, and TCRdb's table has in-frame clones only and misses some. The sample shows 35,000 to 50,000 clones, roughly 90% of them seen only once. This clone was observed once. Its antigen is unknown. The sample in question was CD4+ or CD8+ T cells sorted from blood, obtained in a trial of the OX40 agonist ivuxolimab. This TCR was recovered from an adult with an advanced solid tumor such as melanoma, head and neck, liver or kidney cancer. The rearrangement joins TRBV4-3 to TRBJ1-3; D unclear. CDR3 bases: TGCGCCAGCAGCCAAGCCAAGGATCACTCTGGAAACACCATATATTTT. It specifies CASSQAKDHSGNTIYF.